Each of the 13 T cell receptor beta chains below was sequenced from the same sample in a study of blood T cell repertoires in COVID-19. Produced via immunoSEQ multiplex PCR; TCRdb's table is partial and in-frame only. The sample records approximately 150,000 clones, roughly 80% being singletons. The specimen sequenced was PBMCs or T cells enriched from blood (not recorded which). The receptors shown here come from a woman in her thirties or forties who had recovered from COVID-19.

This clone was found once. The V and J genes are TRBV3-1 (or the pseudogene TRBV3-2) and TRBJ1-1; D is unclear. Per germline, CDR1 LGHDT and CDR2 YNNKEL (reference sequence). The CDR3 loop spans 13 amino acids. Trimming removed 0 bases from V and 4 bases from J, with 6 bases in between. Here the CDR3 DNA reads TGTGCCAGCAGCCAAGATCCAGGCACTGAAGCTTTCTTT. This translates into CASSQDPGTEAFF.

The V and J genes are TRBV18 and TRBJ1-4; D gene ambiguous. Germline lookup yields CDR1 KGHSH and CDR2 LQKENI. This CDR3 is 14 amino acids long. The CDR3 DNA reads as TGTGCAACCCAACGAGGCGCAACTAATGAAAAACTGTTTTTT. Translating it yields CATQRGATNEKLFF.

This clone was counted a single time. This chain links TRBV6-5 with TRBJ2-7, with TRBD1 identical over 7 bases. V dropped 2 bases and J dropped 7; count of bases not matched to a gene: 5. The CDR3 loop spans 13 amino acids. Germline assignment: CDR1 MNHEY and CDR2 SVGAGI. The CDR3 loop reads CASSYSQGVEQYF. Written as DNA, the CDR3 is TGTGCCAGCAGTTACAGTCAGGGGGTAGAGCAGTACTTC.

In this sample, this clone turned up a few times. The rearrangement uses TRBV25-1 and TRBJ1-2, with D perhaps matching TRBD1 (5 bases). Germline V CDR1 and CDR2: MGHDK, SYGVNS. Trimming pared 7 bases from V and 3 bases from J, leaving 12 bases between. This CDR3 spans 13 amino acids. CDR3 coding DNA: TGTGCCAGCACCGACCAGGGTGACTATGGCTACACCTTC. Translated: CASTDQGDYGYTF.

The chain combines TRBV5-5 with TRBJ2-7; 12 nucleotides line up with TRBD1. Trimming took 4 bases from V and 3 from J; bases not matched to a gene: 5. The CDR3 is 15 residues long. Germline V lookup: CDR1 SGHKS, CDR2 YYEKEE (reference sequence). This CDR3 is CASSLGTGGVYEQYF. Written as DNA, the CDR3 is TGTGCCAGCAGCCTGGGGACAGGGGGCGTCTACGAGCAGTACTTC.

CDR3: CASSTYPPLHF. The CDR3 bases are TGTGCCAGCAGTACCTATCCACCCCTCCACTTT. This rearrangement joins TRBV7-2 to TRBJ1-6; D uncertain. Trimming shortened V by 6 bases and J by 11 bases, and 8 bases separated the two germline ends. Germline assignment: CDR1 SGHTA and CDR2 FQGNSA. The CDR3 is 11 residues long. The variable domain in full, with the rest retrieved from reference TRBV7-2 and TRBJ1-6, is GAGVSQSPSNKVTEKGKDVELRCDPISGHTALYWYRQSLGQGLEFLIYFQGNSAPDKSGLPSDRFSAERTGGSVSTLTIQRTQQEDSAVYLCASSTYPPLHFGNGTRLTVT.

V gene TRBV3-1 (or the pseudogene TRBV3-2) combines with J gene TRBJ2-2; D call uncertain. Germline V lookup: CDR1 LGHDT, CDR2 YNNKEL (reference sequence). The V and J ends lost 3 bases and 2 bases respectively, with 10 bases between them. The CDR3 is 15 residues long. The CDR3 sequence: CASSQPTPNTGELFF. CDR3 nucleotide sequence: TGTGCCAGCAGCCAGCCGACTCCAAACACCGGGGAGCTGTTTTTT.

The V call is TRBV5-4, the J call TRBJ2-7; D is possibly TRBD2 (5 bases). Germline values: CDR1 SGHNT, CDR2 YYREEE (reference sequence). V lost 4 bases to trimming and J lost 5 bases, with 13 bases between them. This CDR3 contains 13 residues. CDR3 in amino acids: CASSGLAGDEQYF. DNA of the CDR3: TGTGCCAGCAGCGGATTAGCCGGGGACGAGCAGTACTTC.

This clone was found once. The chain joins TRBV11-2 to TRBJ2-1; D not certain. CDR1 and CDR2 from the germline V gene are SGHAT and FQNNGV. This CDR3 is built from 13 residues. The V gene lost 0 bases and the J gene lost 6 bases, with 6 bases spanning the gap. CDR3 sequence: CASSLEPGNEQFF. DNA of the CDR3: TGTGCCAGCAGCTTAGAGCCGGGCAATGAGCAGTTCTTC.

This clone has a single count. The V call is TRBV7-2, the J call TRBJ2-7; possible D gene TRBD2, 7 bases. The V end lost 2 bases, the J end lost 2 bases, and 10 bases lay between the germline ends. This CDR3 spans 14 amino acids. CDR1 and CDR2 (germline): SGHTA, FQGNSA. Here the CDR3 DNA reads TGTGCCAGCAGCTTAAGAGGGGGGGCCTACGAGCAGTACTTC. This encodes CASSLRGGAYEQYF.

The chain joins TRBV30 to TRBJ2-1, with TRBD1 matching over 7 bases. The V gene end was trimmed by 2 bases and the J gene end by 4 bases; junction bases not matched to a gene: 2. CDR1 and CDR2 from the germline V gene are GTSNPN and SVGIG (reference sequence). This CDR3 comprises 13 residues. For the CDR3, the DNA is TGTGCCTGGAGTCCGGACAGGTACAATGAGCAGTTCTTC. As protein: CAWSPDRYNEQFF.

V usage is TRBV7-2 and J usage is TRBJ1-1; possible D gene TRBD1, 6 bases. The CDR3 consists of 15 residues. Germline-derived CDR1 and CDR2 are SGHTA and FQGNSA. With 1 base removed from V and 5 bases from J, the gap between germline ends came to 14 bases. The CDR3 DNA reads as TGTGCCAGCAGCTTAGGGTCAGGGGTATTGACTGAAGCTTTCTTT. It is translated as CASSLGSGVLTEAFF.

This clone showed up just once. V usage is TRBV9 and J usage is TRBJ2-1, with D perhaps matching TRBD1 (5 bases). V lost 0 bases and J 7 bases, leaving 14 bases between the germline ends. From germline, CDR1 is SGDLS and CDR2 YYNGEE. CDR3 length: 15 residues. CDR3 DNA: TGTGCCAGCAGCGTAGGCAGGGCTCGTGGGAATGAGCAGTTCTTC. This codes for CASSVGRARGNEQFF. The whole variable domain, filled in from reference TRBV9 and TRBJ2-1, reads DSGVTQTPKHLITATGQRVTLRCSPRSGDLSVYWYQQSLDQGLQFLIQYYNGEERAKGNILERFSAQQFPDLHSELNLSSLELGDSALYFCASSVGRARGNEQFFGPGTRLTVL.